Following are 12 T cell receptor beta chains from one sample sequenced in a study. TCRdb keeps only in-frame clones here, not all; method: immunoSEQ multiplex PCR. The data hold about 68,000 clones, with just under 95% observed a single time. The sequenced material came from PBMCs. These receptors originate from a man in his forties with rheumatoid arthritis.

The V gene is TRBV6-2 or TRBV6-3, the J gene TRBJ2-1; 10 positions match TRBD2. Trimming cost V 2 bases and J 0 bases; bases outside gene matches: 7. Germline V gives CDR1 MNHEY, CDR2 SVGEGT. This CDR3 region has 18 residues. The CDR3 coding sequence is TGTGCCAGCAGTTACCTTCGACTAGCGGGTAGCTCCTACAATGAGCAGTTCTTC. Translating it yields CASSYLRLAGSSYNEQFF.

The chain carries TRBV6-5 and TRBJ2-7; D is unresolved. This CDR3 comprises 13 residues. Germline CDR1 reads MNHEY; CDR2 reads SVGAGI. The V gene lost 7 bases and the J gene lost 0 bases, with 10 bases spanning the gap. Written as DNA, the CDR3 is TGTGCCAGCATGGAAGGGTTCTCCTACGAGCAGTACTTC. Its translation is CASMEGFSYEQYF.

This chain joins TRBV3-1 (or the pseudogene TRBV3-2) and TRBJ1-5; possible D gene TRBD1, 5 bases. CDR1 and CDR2 (germline): LGHDT, YNNKEL (reference sequence). The V end lost 1 base, the J end lost 3 bases, and 10 bases lay between the germline ends. This CDR3 is built from 15 residues. The CDR3 region is CASSQGQGFNQPQHF. Here the CDR3 DNA reads TGTGCCAGCAGCCAAGGGCAGGGATTCAATCAGCCCCAGCATTTT.

The chain employs TRBV15 and TRBJ1-6; D possibly corresponds to TRBD1 (6 bases). The CDR3 sequence is 15 residues long. V gave up 0 bases and J gave up 7 bases, with 10 bases separating them. Per germline, CDR1 LNHNV and CDR2 YYDKDF (reference sequence). The CDR3 loop is CATSREQGGNSPLHF. The CDR3 nucleotides read TGTGCCACCAGCAGAGAACAGGGCGGGAATTCACCCCTCCACTTT.

The gene calls are TRBV11-2 and TRBJ2-7, with D tentatively TRBD1 or TRBD2 (5 bases each). Trimming stripped 1 base from V and 3 bases from J, with 16 bases between. Germline assignment: CDR1 SGHAT and CDR2 FQNNGV. The CDR3 has 16 residues. In DNA form, the CDR3 reads TGTGCCAGCAGCTTAGCAGGGACCCCTACCAACTACGAGCAGTACTTC. Residues: CASSLAGTPTNYEQYF.

This clone appeared once. The chain links TRBV5-5 to TRBJ2-7; D ambiguous. Deletions cut 3 bases from V and 3 bases from J, with 10 bases between. Germline V gene data show CDR1 as SGHKS and CDR2 as YYEKEE (reference sequence). CDR3 size: 13 residues. CDR3: CASSSVRVYEQYF. In nucleotides, the CDR3 is TGTGCCAGCAGCTCCGTGAGAGTCTACGAGCAGTACTTC.

The CDR3 loop is CASATGDVYEQYF. The CDR3 nucleotides read TGTGCCAGTGCGACAGGGGACGTCTACGAGCAGTACTTC. The rearrangement links TRBV12-3 or TRBV12-4 to TRBJ2-7, with 8 bases matching TRBD1. V dropped 9 bases and J dropped 3; count of bases not matched to a gene: 7. This CDR3 has 13 amino acids.

V and J are TRBV11-2 and TRBJ2-2; 13 bases line up with TRBD2. Germline V gives CDR1 SGHAT, CDR2 FQNNGV. This CDR3 contains 18 residues. The junction had 6 bases not matched to a gene; V was cut back by 1 base and J by 4 bases. CDR3 DNA: TGTGCCAGCAGCTTAGTAGGACTAGCGGGAGCCCCCACCGGGGAGCTGTTTTTT. It yields the protein CASSLVGLAGAPTGELFF.

The chain carries TRBV4-2 and TRBJ2-7; tentative D call: TRBD1 (6 bases). In germline, CDR1 is LGHNA, CDR2 YNFKEQ. V lost 4 bases and J 3 bases, leaving 13 bases between the germline ends. There are 14 residues in the CDR3. The CDR3 here is CASSPELQGYEQYF. Written as DNA, the CDR3 is TGTGCCAGCAGCCCTGAGCTACAGGGCTACGAGCAGTACTTC.

The CDR3: CASSSRRGGSYNEQFF. In DNA, the CDR3 is TGTGCCAGCAGTTCCAGACGGGGGGGGTCCTACAATGAGCAGTTCTTC. V and J are TRBV6-5 and TRBJ2-1; 8 bases are a match to TRBD2. This CDR3 is 16 amino acids long. The trim removed 4 bases at V and 1 base at J, leaving 6 bases unmatched. The germline V gene encodes CDR1 MNHEY and CDR2 SVGAGI.

The genes are TRBV10-3 and TRBJ2-1; no reliable D call. This CDR3 spans 13 amino acids. With 7 bases removed from V and 0 bases from J, the gap between germline ends came to 7 bases. Germline assignment: CDR1 ENHRY and CDR2 SYGVKD. The CDR3 nucleotides are TGTGCCATCAAAGAAGTCTCCTACAATGAGCAGTTCTTC. Amino acid sequence: CAIKEVSYNEQFF.

V is TRBV4-1 and J is TRBJ2-5; D perhaps matches TRBD1 (5 bases). Germline V gene data show CDR1 as MGHRA and CDR2 as YSYEKL. This CDR3 comprises 15 residues. Trimming took off 0 bases at V and 3 bases at J, with 11 bases between the two ends. CDR3 DNA: TGCGCCAGCAGCCAAGATCAAGGGGCGGAAGAGACCCAGTACTTC. This sequence encodes CASSQDQGAEETQYF.